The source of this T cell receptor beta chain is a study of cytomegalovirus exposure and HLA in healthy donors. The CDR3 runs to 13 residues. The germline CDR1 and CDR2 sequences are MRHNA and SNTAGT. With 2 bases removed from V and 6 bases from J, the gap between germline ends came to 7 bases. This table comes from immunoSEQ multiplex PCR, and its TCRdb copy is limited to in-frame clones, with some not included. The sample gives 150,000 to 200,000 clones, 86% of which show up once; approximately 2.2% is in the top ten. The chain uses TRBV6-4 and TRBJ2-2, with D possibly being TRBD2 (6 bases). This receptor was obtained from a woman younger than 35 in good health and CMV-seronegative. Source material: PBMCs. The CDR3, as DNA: TGTGCCAGCAGTGACAGGGAGGCCGGGGAGCTGTTTTTT. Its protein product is CASSDREAGELFF.